These 8 T cell receptor beta chains came from one sample sequenced in a study of cytomegalovirus exposure and HLA in healthy donors. The PCR had 60 Vbeta and 13 Jbeta primers. Sequencing used immunoSEQ multiplex PCR; TCRdb keeps in-frame clones, though not all of them. The sample gives over 150,000 clones, 84% of which show up once; roughly 0.38% is in the top ten. Sequenced input: PBMCs. The receptors derive from a boy under 10 years old in good health and CMV-seronegative.

The V call is TRBV18, the J call TRBJ2-1; tentatively, D is TRBD2 (6 bases). V lost 4 bases and J 8 bases, leaving 12 bases between the germline ends. Germline assignment: CDR1 KGHSH and CDR2 LQKENI. This CDR3 has 13 residues. For the CDR3, the DNA is TGTGCCAGCTCACTGGGACTGAGGGATGAGCAGTTCTTC. Translating gives CASSLGLRDEQFF. Full variable domain (rest looked up from reference TRBV18 and TRBJ2-1): NAGVMQNPRHLVRRRGQEARLRCSPMKGHSHVYWYRQLPEEGLKFMVYLQKENIIDESGMPKERFSAEFPKEGPSILRIQQVVRGDSAAYFCASSLGLRDEQFFGPGTRLTVL.

The chain links TRBV29-1 to TRBJ1-1; D is undetermined. The germline V gene has CDR1 SQVTM and CDR2 ANQGSEA. V dropped 1 base and J dropped 1 base, with 13 bases sitting between them. This CDR3 has 15 residues. CDR3 coding DNA: TGCAGCGTTGAAGGAGGCGGAGTTCCGAACACTGAAGCTTTCTTT. The encoded protein is CSVEGGGVPNTEAFF.

V usage is TRBV25-1 and J usage is TRBJ1-5; D is possibly TRBD1 (5 bases). V lost 2 bases and J 2 bases, leaving 13 bases between the germline ends. Looked up from germline, CDR1 is MGHDK and CDR2 is SYGVNS. The CDR3 sequence is 16 residues long. Here the CDR3 DNA reads TGTGCCAGCAGTGAAGGGGGGAGGGCCGGCAATCAGCCCCAGCATTTT. Translated, it gives CASSEGGRAGNQPQHF.

V and J are TRBV7-9 and TRBJ1-3, with D unclear. Germline V CDR1 and CDR2: SEHNR, FQNEAQ (reference sequence). The CDR3 is 15 residues long. With 1 base removed from V and 3 bases from J, the gap between germline ends came to 10 bases. The CDR3: CASSLVRSDGNTIYF. DNA of the CDR3: TGTGCCAGCAGCTTAGTCAGATCCGATGGAAACACCATATATTTT. The variable domain in full, with the rest retrieved from reference TRBV7-9 and TRBJ1-3, is DTGVSQNPRHKITKRGQNVTFRCDPISEHNRLYWYRQTLGQGPEFLTYFQNEAQLEKSRLLSDRFSAERPKGSFSTLEIQRTEQGDSAMYLCASSLVRSDGNTIYFGEGSWLTVV.

This clone was detected a few times. V gene TRBV5-1 combines with J gene TRBJ1-1, with 9 bases aligning to TRBD1. Losses at the gene ends were 0 bases for V and 1 base for J; bases not matched to a gene: 10. CDR1 and CDR2 from the germline V gene are SGHRS and YFSETQ. The CDR3 totals 18 residues. The CDR3 DNA is TGCGCCAGCAGCTTGGAGGGACAGGGAAGTTGGGGGAACACTGAAGCTTTCTTT. This sequence encodes CASSLEGQGSWGNTEAFF.

The CDR3, as DNA: TGTGCCAGCACACGGGAGGGTACCGGGGAGCTGTTTTTT. It yields the protein CASTREGTGELFF. The rearrangement joins TRBV9 to TRBJ2-2, with 8 bases identical to TRBD2. The V segment lost 6 bases and the J segment 5 bases; nucleotides outside the gene matches: 3. Germline V gene data show CDR1 as SGDLS and CDR2 as YYNGEE. This CDR3 spans 13 amino acids.

A remark on this clone: At one of its ends the junction is not consistent with the germline gene, which may arise from a read error. The rearrangement links TRBV6-1 to TRBJ1-6; D ambiguous. The CDR3 extends over 17 amino acids. The V gene's germline CDR1 is MNHNS and CDR2 SASEGT. CDR3 in DNA: TGTGCCAGCAGTGGTTTGAAAGTTGAGGGTTGGAATTCACCCCCCCACTTT. This gives the protein CASSGLKVEGWNSPPHF.

V and J are TRBV30 and TRBJ1-2; 7 bases are a match to TRBD1. Per the germline V gene, CDR1 is GTSNPN and CDR2 is SVGIG (reference sequence). This CDR3 comprises 12 residues. The ends lost 5 bases at V and 6 bases at J; junction bases unmatched: 6. In DNA form, the CDR3 reads TGTGCCTGGTCGACAGGGTACGATGGCTACACCTTC. This codes for CAWSTGYDGYTF. Based on the CDR3 plus reference TRBV30 and TRBJ1-2, the full variable domain is SQTIHQWPATLVQPVGSPLSLECTVEGTSNPNLYWYRQAAGRGLQLLFYSVGIGQISSEVPQNLSASRPQDRQFILSSKKLLLSDSGFYLCAWSTGYDGYTFGSGTRLTVV.